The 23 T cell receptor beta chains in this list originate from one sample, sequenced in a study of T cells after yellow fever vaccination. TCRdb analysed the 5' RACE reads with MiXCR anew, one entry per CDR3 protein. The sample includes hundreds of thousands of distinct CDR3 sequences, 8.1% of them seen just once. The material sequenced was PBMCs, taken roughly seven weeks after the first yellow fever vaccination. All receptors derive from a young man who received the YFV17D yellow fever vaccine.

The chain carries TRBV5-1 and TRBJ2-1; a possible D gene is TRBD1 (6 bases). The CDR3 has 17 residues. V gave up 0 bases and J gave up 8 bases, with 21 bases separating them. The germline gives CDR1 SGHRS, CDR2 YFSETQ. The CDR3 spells CASSLGGQGIFLHEQFF. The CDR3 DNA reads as TGCGCCAGCAGCTTGGGCGGCCAGGGGATCTTTTTACATGAGCAGTTCTTC.

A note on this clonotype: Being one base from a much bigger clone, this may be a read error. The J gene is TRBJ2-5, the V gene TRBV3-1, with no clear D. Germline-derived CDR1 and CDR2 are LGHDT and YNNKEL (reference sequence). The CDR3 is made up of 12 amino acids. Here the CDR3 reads CASSRRQETHYF. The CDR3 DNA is TGTGCCAGCAGCCGGCGCCAAGAGACCCATTACTTC.

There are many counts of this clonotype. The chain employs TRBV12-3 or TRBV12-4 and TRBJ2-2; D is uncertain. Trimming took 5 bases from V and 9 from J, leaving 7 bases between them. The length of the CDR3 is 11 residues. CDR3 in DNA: TGTGCCAGCAGTCCGTACCGGGAGCTGTTTTTT. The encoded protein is CASSPYRELFF.

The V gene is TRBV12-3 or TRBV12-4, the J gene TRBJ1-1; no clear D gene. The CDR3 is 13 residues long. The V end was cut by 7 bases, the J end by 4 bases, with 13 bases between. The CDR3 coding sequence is TGTGCCAGCAACGTCTTCCTGGGCACTGAAGCTTTCTTT. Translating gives CASNVFLGTEAFF.

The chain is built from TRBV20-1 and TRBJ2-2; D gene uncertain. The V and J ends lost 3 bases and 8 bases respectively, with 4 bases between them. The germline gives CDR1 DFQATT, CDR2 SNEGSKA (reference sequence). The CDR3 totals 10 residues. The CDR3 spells CSARRGELFF. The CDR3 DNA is TGCAGTGCTAGGCGTGGGGAGCTGTTTTTT.

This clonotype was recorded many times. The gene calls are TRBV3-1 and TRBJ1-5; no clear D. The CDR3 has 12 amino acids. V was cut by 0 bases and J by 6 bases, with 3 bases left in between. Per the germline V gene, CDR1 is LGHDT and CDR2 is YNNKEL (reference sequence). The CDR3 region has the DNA TGTGCCAGCAGCCAAGATCGTCAGCCCCAGCATTTT. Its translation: CASSQDRQPQHF.

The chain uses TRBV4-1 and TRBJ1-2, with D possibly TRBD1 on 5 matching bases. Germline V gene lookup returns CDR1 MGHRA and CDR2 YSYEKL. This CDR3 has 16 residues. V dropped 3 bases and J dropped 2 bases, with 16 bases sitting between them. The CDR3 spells CASSHGRGLLNYGYTF. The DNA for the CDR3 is TGCGCCAGCAGCCATGGGAGGGGCCTCCTAAACTATGGCTACACCTTC.

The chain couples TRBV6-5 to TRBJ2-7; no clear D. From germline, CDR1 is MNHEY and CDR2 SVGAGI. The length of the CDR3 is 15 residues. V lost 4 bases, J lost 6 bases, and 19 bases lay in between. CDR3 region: CASSSIGRQSGEQYF. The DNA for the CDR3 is TGTGCCAGCAGTTCCATCGGACGGCAATCGGGCGAGCAGTACTTC.

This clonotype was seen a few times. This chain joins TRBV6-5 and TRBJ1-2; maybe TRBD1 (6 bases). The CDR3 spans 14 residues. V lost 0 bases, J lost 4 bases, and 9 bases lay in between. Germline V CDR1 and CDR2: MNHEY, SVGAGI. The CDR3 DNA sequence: TGTGCCAGCAGTTACTCACAGGGCATCTATGGCTACACCTTC. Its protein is CASSYSQGIYGYTF.

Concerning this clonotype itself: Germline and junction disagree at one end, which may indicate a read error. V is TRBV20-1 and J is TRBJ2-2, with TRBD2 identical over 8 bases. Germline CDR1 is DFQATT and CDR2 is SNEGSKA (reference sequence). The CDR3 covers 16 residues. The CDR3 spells CCARGERGKNTGELFF. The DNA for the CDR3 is TGCTGTGCTAGGGGCGAGCGGGGGAAGAACACCGGGGAGCTGTTTTTT.

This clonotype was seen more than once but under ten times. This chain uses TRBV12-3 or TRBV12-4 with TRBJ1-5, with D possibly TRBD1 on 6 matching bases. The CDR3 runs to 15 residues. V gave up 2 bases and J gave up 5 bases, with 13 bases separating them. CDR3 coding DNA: TGTGCCAGCAGTTTATTGCCAGGGGTTGATCAGCCCCAGCATTTT. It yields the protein CASSLLPGVDQPQHF.

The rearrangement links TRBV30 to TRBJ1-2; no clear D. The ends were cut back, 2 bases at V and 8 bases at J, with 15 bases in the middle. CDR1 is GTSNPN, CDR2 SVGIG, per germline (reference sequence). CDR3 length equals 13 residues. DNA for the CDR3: TGTGCCTGGAGTCCCTCTAGGGATCGGGGCTACACCTTC. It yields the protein CAWSPSRDRGYTF.

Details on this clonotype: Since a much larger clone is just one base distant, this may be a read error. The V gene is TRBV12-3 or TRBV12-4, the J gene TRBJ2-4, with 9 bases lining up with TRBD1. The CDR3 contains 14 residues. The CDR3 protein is CASSFTGGENIRYF. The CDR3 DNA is TGTGCCAGCAGTTTTACAGGGGGCGAAAACATTCGGTACTTC.

In nucleotides, the CDR3 is TGTGCCAGCAACCAGGGGGGCCCCACATCCTACAATGAGCAGTTCTTC. Encoded protein: CASNQGGPTSYNEQFF. The chain links TRBV7-3 to TRBJ2-1, with D perhaps matching TRBD1 (7 bases). Deletions cut 7 bases from V and 1 base from J, with 17 bases between. The CDR3 length is 16 residues. CDR1 and CDR2 from the germline V gene are SGHTA and FQGTGA.

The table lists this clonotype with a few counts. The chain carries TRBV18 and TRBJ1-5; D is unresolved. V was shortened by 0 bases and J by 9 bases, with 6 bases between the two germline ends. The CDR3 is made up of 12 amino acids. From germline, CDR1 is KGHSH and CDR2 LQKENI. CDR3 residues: CASSPPNGPQHF. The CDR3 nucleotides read TGTGCCAGCTCACCACCCAACGGGCCCCAGCATTTT.

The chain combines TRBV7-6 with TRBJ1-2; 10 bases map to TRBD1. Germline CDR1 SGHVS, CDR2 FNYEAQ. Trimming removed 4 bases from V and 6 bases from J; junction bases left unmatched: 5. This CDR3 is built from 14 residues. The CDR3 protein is CASSSGTGAHGYTF. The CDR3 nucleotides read TGTGCCAGCAGCTCCGGGACAGGGGCACATGGCTACACCTTC.

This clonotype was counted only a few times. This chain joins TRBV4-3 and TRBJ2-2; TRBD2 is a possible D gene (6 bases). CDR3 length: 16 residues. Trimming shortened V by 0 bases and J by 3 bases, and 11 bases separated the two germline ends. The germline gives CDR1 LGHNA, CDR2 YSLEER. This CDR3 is CASSQDPRRDTGELFF. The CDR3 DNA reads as TGCGCCAGCAGCCAAGATCCCCGGAGGGACACCGGGGAGCTGTTTTTT.

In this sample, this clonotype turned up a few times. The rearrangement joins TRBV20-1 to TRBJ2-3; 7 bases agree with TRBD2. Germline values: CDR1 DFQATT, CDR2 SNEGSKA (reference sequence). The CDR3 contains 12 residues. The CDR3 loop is CKASGDTDTQYF. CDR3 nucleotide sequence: TGCAAAGCTAGCGGAGACACAGATACGCAGTATTTT.

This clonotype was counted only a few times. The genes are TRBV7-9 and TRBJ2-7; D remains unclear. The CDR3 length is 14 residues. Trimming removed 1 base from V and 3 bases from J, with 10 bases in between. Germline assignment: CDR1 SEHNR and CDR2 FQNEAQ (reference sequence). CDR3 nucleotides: TGTGCCAGCAGCTTAGACGGTCGAAGCTACGAGCAGTACGTC. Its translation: CASSLDGRSYEQYV.

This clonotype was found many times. CDR3 residues: CATSKIGQGGGYTF. The CDR3 coding sequence is TGTGCCACCAGCAAGATTGGCCAGGGTGGTGGCTACACCTTC. The chain uses TRBV6-2 or TRBV6-3 and TRBJ1-2, with D possibly being TRBD1 (5 bases). The germline CDR1 and CDR2 sequences are MNHEY and SVGEGT. V lost 10 bases and J lost 7, with 22 bases in between. This CDR3 region has 14 residues.

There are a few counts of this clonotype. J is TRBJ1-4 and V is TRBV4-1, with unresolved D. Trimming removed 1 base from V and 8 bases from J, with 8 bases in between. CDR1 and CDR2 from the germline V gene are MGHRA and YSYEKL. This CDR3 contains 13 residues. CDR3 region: CASSQGQFEKLFF. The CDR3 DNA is TGCGCCAGCAGCCAAGGTCAGTTCGAAAAACTGTTTTTT.

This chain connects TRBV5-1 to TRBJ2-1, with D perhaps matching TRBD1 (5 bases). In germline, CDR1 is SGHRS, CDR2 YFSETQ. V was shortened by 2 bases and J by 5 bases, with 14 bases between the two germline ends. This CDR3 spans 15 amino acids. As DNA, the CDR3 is TGCGCCAGCAGCTTAGGATCGACAGTAAACAATGAGCAGTTCTTC. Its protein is CASSLGSTVNNEQFF.

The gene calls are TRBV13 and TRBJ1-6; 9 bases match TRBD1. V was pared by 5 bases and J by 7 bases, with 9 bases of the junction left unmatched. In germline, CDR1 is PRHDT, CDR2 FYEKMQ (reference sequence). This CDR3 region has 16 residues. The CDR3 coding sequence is TGTGCCAGCAGCAACTCCGGGACAGGGCTCAATTCACCCCTCCACTTT. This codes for CASSNSGTGLNSPLHF.